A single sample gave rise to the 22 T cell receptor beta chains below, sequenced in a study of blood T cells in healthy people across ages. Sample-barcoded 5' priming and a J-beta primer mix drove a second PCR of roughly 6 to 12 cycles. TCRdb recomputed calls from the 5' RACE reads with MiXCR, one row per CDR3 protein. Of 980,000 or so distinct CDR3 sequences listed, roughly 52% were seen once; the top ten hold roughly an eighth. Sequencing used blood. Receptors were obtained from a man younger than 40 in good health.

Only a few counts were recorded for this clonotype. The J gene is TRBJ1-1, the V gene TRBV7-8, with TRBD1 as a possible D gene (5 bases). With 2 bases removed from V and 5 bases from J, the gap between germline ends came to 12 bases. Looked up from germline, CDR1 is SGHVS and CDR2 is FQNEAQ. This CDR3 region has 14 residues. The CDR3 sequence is CASSLRLGGTEAFF. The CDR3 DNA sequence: TGTGCCAGCAGCTTAAGGCTTGGGGGGACTGAAGCTTTCTTT.

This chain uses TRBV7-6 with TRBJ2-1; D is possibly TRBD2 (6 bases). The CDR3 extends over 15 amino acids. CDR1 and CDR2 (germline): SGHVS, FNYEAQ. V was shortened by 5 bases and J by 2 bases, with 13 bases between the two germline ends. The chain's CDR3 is CASSPLGRPYNEQFF. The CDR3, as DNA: TGTGCCAGCAGCCCCTTGGGGAGGCCCTACAATGAGCAGTTCTTC.

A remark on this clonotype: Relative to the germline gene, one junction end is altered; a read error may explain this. CDR3 sequence (DNA): TGTGCCAGCAGTCCCCAATCTCCGGCGGGGGAAAAGCTGTTTTTT. It translates to CASSPQSPAGEKLFF. The rearrangement joins TRBV6-5 to TRBJ1-4, with D tentatively TRBD1 (5 bases). There are 15 residues in the CDR3. Germline loops: CDR1 MNHEY, CDR2 SVGAGI.

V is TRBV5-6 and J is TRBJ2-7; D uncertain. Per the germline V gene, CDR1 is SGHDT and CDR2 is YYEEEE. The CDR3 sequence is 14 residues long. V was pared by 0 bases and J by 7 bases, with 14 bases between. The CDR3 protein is CASSLGRRYNEQYF. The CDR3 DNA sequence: TGTGCCAGCAGCTTGGGCCGGCGATACAATGAGCAGTACTTC.

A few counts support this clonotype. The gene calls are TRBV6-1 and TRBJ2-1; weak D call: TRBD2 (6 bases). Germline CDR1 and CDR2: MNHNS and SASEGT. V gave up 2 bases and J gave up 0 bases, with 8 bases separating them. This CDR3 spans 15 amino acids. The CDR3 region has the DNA TGTGCCAGCAGTGAAAGGCGGGACTCCTACAATGAGCAGTTCTTC. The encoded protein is CASSERRDSYNEQFF.

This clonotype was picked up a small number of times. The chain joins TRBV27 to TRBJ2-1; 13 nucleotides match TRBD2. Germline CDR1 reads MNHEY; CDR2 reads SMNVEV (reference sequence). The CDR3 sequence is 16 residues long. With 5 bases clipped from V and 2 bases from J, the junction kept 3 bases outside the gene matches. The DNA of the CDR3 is TGTGCCAGCAGTCCAGGGACTAGCGGGGCCTACAATGAGCAGTTCTTC. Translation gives CASSPGTSGAYNEQFF.

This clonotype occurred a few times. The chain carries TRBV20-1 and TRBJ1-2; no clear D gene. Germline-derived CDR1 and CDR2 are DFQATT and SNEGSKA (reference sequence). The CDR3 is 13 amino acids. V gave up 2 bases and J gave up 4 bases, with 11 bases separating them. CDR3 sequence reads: CSARSPDSYGYTF. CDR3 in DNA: TGCAGTGCTAGAAGTCCAGATAGCTATGGCTACACCTTC.

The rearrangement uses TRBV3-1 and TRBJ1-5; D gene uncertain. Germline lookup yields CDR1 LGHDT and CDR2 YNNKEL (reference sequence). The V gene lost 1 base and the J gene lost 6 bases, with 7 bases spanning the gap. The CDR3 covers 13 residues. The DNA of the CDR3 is TGTGCCAGCAGCCAAGGTCTGACTCAGCCCCAGCATTTT. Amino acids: CASSQGLTQPQHF.

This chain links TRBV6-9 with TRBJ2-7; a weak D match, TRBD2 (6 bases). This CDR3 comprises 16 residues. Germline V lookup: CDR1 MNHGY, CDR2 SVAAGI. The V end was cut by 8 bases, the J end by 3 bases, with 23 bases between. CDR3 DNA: TGTGCCAGCTATGTATACGGGGGAAGGGAAAGCTACGAGCAGTACTTC. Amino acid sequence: CASYVYGGRESYEQYF.

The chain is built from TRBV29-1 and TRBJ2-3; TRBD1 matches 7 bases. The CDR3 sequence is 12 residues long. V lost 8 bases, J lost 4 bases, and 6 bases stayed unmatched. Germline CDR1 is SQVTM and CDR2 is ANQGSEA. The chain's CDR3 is CSSRGGADTQYF. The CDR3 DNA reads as TGCAGCTCCAGAGGGGGCGCAGATACGCAGTATTTT.

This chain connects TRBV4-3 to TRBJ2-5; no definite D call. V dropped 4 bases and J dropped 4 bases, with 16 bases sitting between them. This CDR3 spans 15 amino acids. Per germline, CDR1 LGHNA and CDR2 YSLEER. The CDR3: CASSPTALMGETQYF. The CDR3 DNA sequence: TGCGCCAGCAGCCCCACTGCACTCATGGGAGAGACCCAGTACTTC.

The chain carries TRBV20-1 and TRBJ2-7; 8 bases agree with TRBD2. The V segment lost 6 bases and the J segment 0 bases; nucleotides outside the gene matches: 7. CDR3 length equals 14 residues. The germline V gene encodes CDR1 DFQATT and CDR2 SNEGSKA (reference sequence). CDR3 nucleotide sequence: TGCAGTGCCTTAACCGGGACTAGCTCCTACGAGCAGTACTTC. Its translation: CSALTGTSSYEQYF.

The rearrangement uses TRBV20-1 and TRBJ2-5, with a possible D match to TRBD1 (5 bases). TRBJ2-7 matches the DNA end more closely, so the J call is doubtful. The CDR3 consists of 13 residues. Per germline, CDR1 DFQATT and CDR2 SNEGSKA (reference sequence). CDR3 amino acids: CSARDPRANEQYF. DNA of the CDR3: TGCAGTGCTAGAGATCCCAGGGCCAACGAGCAGTACTTC.

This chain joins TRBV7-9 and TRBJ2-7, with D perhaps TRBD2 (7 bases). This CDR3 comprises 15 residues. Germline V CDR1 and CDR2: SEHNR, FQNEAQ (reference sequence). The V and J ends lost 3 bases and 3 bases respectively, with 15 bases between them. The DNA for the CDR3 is TGTGCCAGCAGCTTTGTACGGGGGGCTGACTACGAGCAGTACTTC. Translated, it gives CASSFVRGADYEQYF.

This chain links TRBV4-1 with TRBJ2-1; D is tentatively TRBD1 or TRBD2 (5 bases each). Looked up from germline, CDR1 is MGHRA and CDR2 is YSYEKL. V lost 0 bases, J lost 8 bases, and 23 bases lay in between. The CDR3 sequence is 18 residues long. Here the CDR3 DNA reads TGCGCCAGCAGCCAAGACGTGACAGTTAGTACTAGGTTGGATGAGCAGTTCTTC. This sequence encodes CASSQDVTVSTRLDEQFF.

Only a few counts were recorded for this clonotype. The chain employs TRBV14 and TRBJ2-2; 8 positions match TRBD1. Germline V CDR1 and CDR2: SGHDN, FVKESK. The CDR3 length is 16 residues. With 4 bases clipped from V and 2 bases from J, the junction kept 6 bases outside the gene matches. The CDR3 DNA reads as TGTGCCAGCAGCCCTACCGGGACAGGCAACACCGGGGAGCTGTTTTTT. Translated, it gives CASSPTGTGNTGELFF.

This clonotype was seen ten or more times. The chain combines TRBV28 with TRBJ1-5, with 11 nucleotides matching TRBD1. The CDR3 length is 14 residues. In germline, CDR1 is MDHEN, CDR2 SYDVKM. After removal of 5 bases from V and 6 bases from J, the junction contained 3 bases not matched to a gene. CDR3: CASSTDRGRQPQHF. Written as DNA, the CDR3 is TGTGCCAGCAGTACGGACAGGGGGCGTCAGCCCCAGCATTTT.

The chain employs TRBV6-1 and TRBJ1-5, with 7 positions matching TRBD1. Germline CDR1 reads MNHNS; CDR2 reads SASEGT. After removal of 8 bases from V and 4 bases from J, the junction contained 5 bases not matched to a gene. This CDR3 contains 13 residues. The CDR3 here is CASDRVTNQPQHF. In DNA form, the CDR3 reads TGTGCCAGCGACAGGGTTACGAATCAGCCCCAGCATTTT.

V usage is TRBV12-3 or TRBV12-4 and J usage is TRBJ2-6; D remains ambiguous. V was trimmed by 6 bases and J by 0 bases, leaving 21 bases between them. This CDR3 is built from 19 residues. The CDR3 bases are TGTGCCAGCAGCCCTGGTTCTTGGCTCAACCCCTCTGGGGCCAACGTCCTGACTTTC. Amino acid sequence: CASSPGSWLNPSGANVLTF.

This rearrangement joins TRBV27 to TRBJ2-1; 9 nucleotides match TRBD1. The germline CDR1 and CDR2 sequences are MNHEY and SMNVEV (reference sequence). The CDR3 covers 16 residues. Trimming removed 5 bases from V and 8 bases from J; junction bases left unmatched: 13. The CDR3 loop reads CASSTLRDRERDEQFF. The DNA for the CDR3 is TGTGCCAGCAGTACCCTCCGGGACAGGGAAAGAGATGAGCAGTTCTTC.

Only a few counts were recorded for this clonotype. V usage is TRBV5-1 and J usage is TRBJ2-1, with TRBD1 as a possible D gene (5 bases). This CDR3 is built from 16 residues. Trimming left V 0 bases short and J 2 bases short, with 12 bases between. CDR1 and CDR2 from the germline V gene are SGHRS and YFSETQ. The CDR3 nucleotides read TGCGCCAGCAGCTTGGATATGGGGCGAGCCTACAATGAGCAGTTCTTC. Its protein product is CASSLDMGRAYNEQFF.

The CDR3 is CASSQVSRANEQFF. For the CDR3, the DNA is TGCGCCAGCAGCCAAGTAAGTAGGGCCAATGAGCAGTTCTTC. V and J are TRBV4-3 and TRBJ2-1; D call uncertain. This CDR3 region has 14 residues. V dropped 1 base and J dropped 6 bases, with 10 bases sitting between them. Germline CDR1 and CDR2: LGHNA and YSLEER.